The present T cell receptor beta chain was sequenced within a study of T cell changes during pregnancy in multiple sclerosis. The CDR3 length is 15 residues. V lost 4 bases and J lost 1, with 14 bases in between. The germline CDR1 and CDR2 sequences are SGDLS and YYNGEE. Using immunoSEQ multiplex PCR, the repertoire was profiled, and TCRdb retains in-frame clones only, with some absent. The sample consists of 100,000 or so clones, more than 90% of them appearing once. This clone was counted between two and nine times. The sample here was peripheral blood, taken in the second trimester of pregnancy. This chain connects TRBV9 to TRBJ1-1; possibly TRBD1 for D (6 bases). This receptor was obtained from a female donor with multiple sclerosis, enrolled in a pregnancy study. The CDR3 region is CASSPRGARNTEAFF. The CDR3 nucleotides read TGTGCCAGCAGCCCGCGGGGGGCCAGGAACACTGAAGCTTTCTTT. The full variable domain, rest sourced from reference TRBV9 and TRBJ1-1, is DSGVTQTPKHLITATGQRVTLRCSPRSGDLSVYWYQQSLDQGLQFLIQYYNGEERAKGNILERFSAQQFPDLHSELNLSSLELGDSALYFCASSPRGARNTEAFFGQGTRLTVV.